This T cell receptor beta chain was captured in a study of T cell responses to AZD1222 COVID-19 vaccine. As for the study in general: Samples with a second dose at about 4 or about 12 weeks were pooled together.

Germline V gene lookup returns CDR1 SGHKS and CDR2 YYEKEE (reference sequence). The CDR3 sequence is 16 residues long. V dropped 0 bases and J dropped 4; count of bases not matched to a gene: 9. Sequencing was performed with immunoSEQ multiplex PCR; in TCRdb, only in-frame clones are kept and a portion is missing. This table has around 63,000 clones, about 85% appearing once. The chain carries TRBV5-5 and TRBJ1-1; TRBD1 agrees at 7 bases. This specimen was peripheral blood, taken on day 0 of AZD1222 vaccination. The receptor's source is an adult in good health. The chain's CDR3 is CASSLEERGLGTEAFF. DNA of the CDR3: TGTGCCAGCAGCTTGGAAGAGAGGGGGCTGGGCACTGAAGCTTTCTTT. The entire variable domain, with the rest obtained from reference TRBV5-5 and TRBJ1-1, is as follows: DAGVTQSPTHLIKTRGQQVTLRCSPISGHKSVSWYQQVLGQGPQFIFQYYEKEERGRGNFPDRFSARQFPNYSSELNVNALLLGDSALYLCASSLEERGLGTEAFFGQGTRLTVV.